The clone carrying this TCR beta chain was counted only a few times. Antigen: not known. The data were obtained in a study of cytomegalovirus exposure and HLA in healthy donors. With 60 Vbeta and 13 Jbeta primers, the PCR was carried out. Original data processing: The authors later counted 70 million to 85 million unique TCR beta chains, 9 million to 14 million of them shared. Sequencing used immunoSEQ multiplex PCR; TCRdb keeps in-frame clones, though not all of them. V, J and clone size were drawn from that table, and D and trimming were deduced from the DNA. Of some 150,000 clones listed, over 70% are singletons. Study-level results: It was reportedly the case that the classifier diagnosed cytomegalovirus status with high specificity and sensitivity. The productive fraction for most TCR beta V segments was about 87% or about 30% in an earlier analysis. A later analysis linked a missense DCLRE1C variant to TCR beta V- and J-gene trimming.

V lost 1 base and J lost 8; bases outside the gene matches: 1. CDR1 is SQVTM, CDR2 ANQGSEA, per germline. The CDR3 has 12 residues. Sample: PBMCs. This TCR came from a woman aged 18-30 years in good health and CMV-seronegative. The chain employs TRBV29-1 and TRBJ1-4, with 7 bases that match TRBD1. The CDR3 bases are TGCAGCGTTGAAGGACAGGGAGAAAAACTGTTTTTT. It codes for CSVEGQGEKLFF.